The entry below describes one T cell receptor (beta chain). This record comes from a study of PD-1 blockade in classical Hodgkin lymphoma. Study overall: Nivolumab 3 mg/kg was given intravenously every 2 weeks.

J gave up 7 bases and V 5 bases, and 8 bases lay outside the gene matches. The germline V gene encodes CDR1 SGHRS and CDR2 YFSETQ. This CDR3 contains 14 residues. Profiling relied on immunoSEQ multiplex PCR, and the TCRdb table lists in-frame clones only, not all of them. The repertoire holds 20,000 to 25,000 clones, with approximately 77% as singletons. Time point defined: cycle 4 day 1 (C4D1), after five to seven weeks of nivolumab. Every patient relapsed after autologous stem cell transplantation, and brentuximab vedotin exposure varied. The chain is built from TRBV5-1 and TRBJ1-1, with 10 bases identical to TRBD1. The receptor's source is a human donor with classical Hodgkin lymphoma. The material sequenced was peripheral blood mononuclear cells (PBMCs), taken before the fourth cycle of nivolumab. The CDR3 region has the DNA TGCGCCAGCAGTTCGAGGACAGGGGGTGGTGAAGCTTTCTTT. It encodes CASSSRTGGGEAFF.